These 11 T cell receptor beta chains were sequenced from one sample in a study of blood T cell repertoires in COVID-19. Method: immunoSEQ multiplex PCR; TCRdb's copy keeps in-frame clones and lacks some. The sample yields approximately 150,000 clones, more than 65% seen once. Sequencing was performed on peripheral blood. Receptors were obtained from a man in his sixties with acute or convalescent COVID-19.

This chain joins TRBV11-2 and TRBJ2-7, with D maybe TRBD1 (6 bases). Trimming removed 1 base from V and 1 base from J, with 11 bases in between. The CDR3 totals 15 residues. CDR1 SGHAT and CDR2 FQNNGV come from the germline V gene. CDR3 DNA sequence: TGTGCCAGCAGCTTAGGAGGGGGTGAGTCCTACGAGCAGTACTTC. Its translation is CASSLGGGESYEQYF.

The chain has TRBV11-2 and TRBJ2-5, with 7 bases identical to TRBD2. V gave up 2 bases and J gave up 5 bases; unmatched junction bases: 17. Germline V gene data show CDR1 as SGHAT and CDR2 as FQNNGV. CDR3 size: 18 residues. Here the CDR3 reads CASSLLAARGKGGETQYF. CDR3 DNA: TGTGCCAGCAGCTTATTGGCTGCTCGGGGGAAGGGAGGGGAGACCCAGTACTTC.

The genes are TRBV28 and TRBJ2-5; a possible D gene is TRBD1 (6 bases). The CDR3 loop spans 14 amino acids. V lost 2 bases, J lost 2 bases, and 9 bases lay in between. Germline V CDR1 and CDR2: MDHEN, SYDVKM. The CDR3 coding sequence is TGTGCCAGCAGTTTAGGTACAGGGCAAGAGACCCAGTACTTC. Translated: CASSLGTGQETQYF. Combining the CDR3 with reference TRBV28 and TRBJ2-5 gives the whole variable domain DVKVTQSSRYLVKRTGEKVFLECVQDMDHENMFWYRQDPGLGLRLIYFSYDVKMKEKGDIPEGYSVSREKKERFSLILESASTNQTSMYLCASSLGTGQETQYFGPGTRLLVL.

This chain connects TRBV7-9 to TRBJ1-2, with D tentatively TRBD1 (6 bases). V lost 4 bases, J lost 8 bases, and 14 bases lay in between. Germline values: CDR1 SEHNR, CDR2 FQNEAQ (reference sequence). There are 13 residues in the CDR3. The CDR3 region has the DNA TGTGCCAGCAGCTCCCGGGGGGGCGGAGGCTACACCTTC. Its translation is CASSSRGGGGYTF.

The chain recombines TRBV9 with TRBJ2-3; TRBD2 agrees at 7 bases. V was pared by 0 bases and J by 1 base, with 2 bases of the junction left unmatched. The CDR3 covers 15 residues. CDR1 and CDR2 from the germline V gene are SGDLS and YYNGEE. CDR3 sequence (DNA): TGTGCCAGCAGCGTAGCTGGGGGGGGCACAGATACGCAGTATTTT. Its protein is CASSVAGGGTDTQYF.

The rearrangement joins TRBV5-6 to TRBJ1-1, with a possible D match to TRBD1 (6 bases). With 9 bases removed from V and 3 bases from J, the gap between germline ends came to 15 bases. The CDR3 loop spans 13 amino acids. Germline lookup yields CDR1 SGHDT and CDR2 YYEEEE. This CDR3 is CAIVDSNYTEAFF. CDR3 DNA: TGTGCCATTGTGGACAGTAATTACACTGAAGCTTTCTTT.

This chain links TRBV25-1 with TRBJ2-7; 7 bases line up with TRBD1. V trimming: 2 bases; J trimming: 6 bases; junction bases outside the gene matches: 7. This CDR3 contains 14 residues. Germline CDR1 and CDR2: MGHDK and SYGVNS. CDR3 sequence (DNA): TGTGCCAGCAGTGAACCCGGACAGGTTGGCGAGCAGTACTTC. Amino acids: CASSEPGQVGEQYF.

V usage is TRBV5-4 and J usage is TRBJ2-7; 8 bases are shared with TRBD2. J was trimmed by 12 bases and V by 2 bases; bases with no gene match: 7. The CDR3 length is 12 residues. Germline V gene sequence: CDR1 SGHNT, CDR2 YYREEE (reference sequence). CDR3 sequence (DNA): TGTGCCAGCAGCTTTGATAGCGGGAATGCGTACTTC. Residues: CASSFDSGNAYF.

The count of this clone is one. The rearrangement links TRBV5-4 to TRBJ2-1; D uncertain. There are 13 residues in the CDR3. Trimming removed 4 bases at V and 7 bases at J, with 12 bases between. In germline, CDR1 is SGHNT, CDR2 YYREEE (reference sequence). The CDR3: CASSPIDGNEQFF. The CDR3 DNA sequence: TGTGCCAGCAGCCCGATAGACGGGAATGAGCAGTTCTTC.

The genes are TRBV3-1 (or the pseudogene TRBV3-2) and TRBJ2-7; TRBD1 matches at 8 bases. With 4 bases clipped from V and 6 bases from J, the junction kept 5 bases outside the gene matches. This CDR3 comprises 13 residues. CDR1 is LGHDT, CDR2 YNNKEL, per germline (reference sequence). CDR3 region: CASSPGGAGEQYF. The DNA for the CDR3 is TGTGCCAGCAGCCCAGGGGGCGCAGGCGAGCAGTACTTC.

V gene TRBV25-1 combines with J gene TRBJ2-3; 9 bases align to TRBD2. The CDR3 has 15 amino acids. In germline, CDR1 is MGHDK, CDR2 SYGVNS. The junction had 4 bases not matched to a gene; V was cut back by 2 bases and J by 4 bases. For the CDR3, the DNA is TGTGCCAGCAGTGAAGCGGGAGGGCCCTCAGATACGCAGTATTTT. Protein product: CASSEAGGPSDTQYF.